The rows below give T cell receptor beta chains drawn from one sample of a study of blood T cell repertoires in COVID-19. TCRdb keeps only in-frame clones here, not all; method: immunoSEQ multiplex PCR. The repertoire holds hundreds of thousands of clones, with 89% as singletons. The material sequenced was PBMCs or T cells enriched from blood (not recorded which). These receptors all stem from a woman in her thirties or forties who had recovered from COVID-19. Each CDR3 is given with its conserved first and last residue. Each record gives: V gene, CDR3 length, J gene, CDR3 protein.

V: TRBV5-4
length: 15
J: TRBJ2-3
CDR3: CASSPYGGSTDTQYF

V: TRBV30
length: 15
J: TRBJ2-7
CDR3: CAWSKASGIGYEQYF

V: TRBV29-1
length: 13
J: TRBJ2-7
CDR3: CSVAAGRSYEQYF

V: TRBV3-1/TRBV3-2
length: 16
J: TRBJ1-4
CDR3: CASSHGPKDIGEKLFF

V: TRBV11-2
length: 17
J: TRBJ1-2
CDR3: CASSGPGTAFTSNGYTF

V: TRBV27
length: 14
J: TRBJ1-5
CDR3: CASSLGRGGQPQHF

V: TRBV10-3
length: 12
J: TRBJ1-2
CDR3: CATRDFNYGYTF

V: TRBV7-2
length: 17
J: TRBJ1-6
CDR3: CASSLATGGLNNSPLHF

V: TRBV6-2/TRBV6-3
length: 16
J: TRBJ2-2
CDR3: CASSYSGRGDTGELFF

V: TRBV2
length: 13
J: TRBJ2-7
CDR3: CASSDHTSYEQYF

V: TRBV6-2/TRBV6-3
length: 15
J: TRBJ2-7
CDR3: CASSRTGGNTYEQYF

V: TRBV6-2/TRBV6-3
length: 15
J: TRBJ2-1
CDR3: CASSRGGSSYNEQFF

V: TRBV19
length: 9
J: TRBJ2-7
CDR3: CASSIDRDF

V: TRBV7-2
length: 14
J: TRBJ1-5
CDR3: CASSPRAGYQPQHF

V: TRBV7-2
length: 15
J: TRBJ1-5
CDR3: CASSPAPGFDQPQHF

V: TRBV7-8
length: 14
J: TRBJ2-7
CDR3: CASSPTSGGDEQYF

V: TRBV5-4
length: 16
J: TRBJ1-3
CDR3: CASSPVAGNSGNTIYF

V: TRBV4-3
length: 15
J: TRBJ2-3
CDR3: CASSQDVREIDTQYF

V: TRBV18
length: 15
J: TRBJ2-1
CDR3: CASSPIDNSYNEQFF

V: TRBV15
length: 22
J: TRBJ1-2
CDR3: CATSREPGTGYKGDLSNYGYTF

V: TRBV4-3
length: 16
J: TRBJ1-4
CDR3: CASSQDGVATNEKLFF

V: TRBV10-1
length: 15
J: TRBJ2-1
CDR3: CASSASGVSRNEQFF

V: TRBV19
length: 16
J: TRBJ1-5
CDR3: CASSINRGYSNQPQHF

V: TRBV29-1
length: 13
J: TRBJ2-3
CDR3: CSATGLSTDTQYF

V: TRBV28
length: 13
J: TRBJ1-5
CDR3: CASSLRSNQPQHF

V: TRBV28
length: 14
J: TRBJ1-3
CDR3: CASSEVQRGNTIYF

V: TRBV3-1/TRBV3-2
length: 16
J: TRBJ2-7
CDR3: CASSQVRAGGSYEQYF

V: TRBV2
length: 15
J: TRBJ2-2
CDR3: CASAHLAKDGGELFF

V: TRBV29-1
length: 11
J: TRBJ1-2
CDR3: CSSKIRGVYTF

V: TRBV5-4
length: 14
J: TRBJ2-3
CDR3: CASSFWSGTDTQYF

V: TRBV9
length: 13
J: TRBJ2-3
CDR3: CASSALATDTQYF

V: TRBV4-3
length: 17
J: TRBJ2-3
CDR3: CASSQEGITGAGDTQYF

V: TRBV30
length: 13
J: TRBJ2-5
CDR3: CAWNIYGRETQYF

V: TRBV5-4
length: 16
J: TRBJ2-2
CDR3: CASSGVDREATGELFF

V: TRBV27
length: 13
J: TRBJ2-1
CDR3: CASTSSPVYEQFF

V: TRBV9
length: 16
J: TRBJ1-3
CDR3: CASSAGAGAVGNTIYF

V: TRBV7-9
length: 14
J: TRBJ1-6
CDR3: CASSLGVGASPLHF

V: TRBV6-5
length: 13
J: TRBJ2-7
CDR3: CASSRDRAYEQYF

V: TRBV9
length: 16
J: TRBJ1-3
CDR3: CASSPAALYSGNTIYF

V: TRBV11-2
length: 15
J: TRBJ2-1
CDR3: CASSLGQGVYNEQFF

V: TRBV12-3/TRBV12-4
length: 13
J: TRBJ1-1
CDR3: CASSAAANTEAFF

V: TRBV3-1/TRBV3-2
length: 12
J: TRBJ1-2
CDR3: CASSRMEAGYTF

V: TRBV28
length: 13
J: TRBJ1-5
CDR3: CASSTGGYQPQHF

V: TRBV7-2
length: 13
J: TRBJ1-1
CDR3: CATSLGPNTEAFF

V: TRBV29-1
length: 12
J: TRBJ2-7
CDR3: CSVGTQGNEQYF

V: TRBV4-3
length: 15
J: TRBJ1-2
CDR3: CASSQVPGTGIGYTF

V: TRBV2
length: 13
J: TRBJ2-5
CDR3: CASTLAGQETQYF

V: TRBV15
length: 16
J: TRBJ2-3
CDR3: CATSRDRGLGSRTQYF

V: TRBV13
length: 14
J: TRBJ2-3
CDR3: CASSLGREEDTQYF

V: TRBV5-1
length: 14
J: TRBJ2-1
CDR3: CASSATGVHNEQFF

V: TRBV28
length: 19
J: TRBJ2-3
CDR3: CASSFPGKWTGGSTDTQYF

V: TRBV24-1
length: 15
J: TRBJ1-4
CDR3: CATSDNRDSNEKLFF

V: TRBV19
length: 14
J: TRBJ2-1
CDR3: CASSYGTKLDEQFF

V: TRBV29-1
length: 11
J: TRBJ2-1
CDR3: CSVERIGEQFF

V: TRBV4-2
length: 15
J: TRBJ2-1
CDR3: CASSLLAGHNNEQFF

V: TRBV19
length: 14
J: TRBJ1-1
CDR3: CASSIQQVGTEAFF

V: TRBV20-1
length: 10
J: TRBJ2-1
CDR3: CSAGAGKQFF